The clone carrying this T cell receptor beta chain was seen a few times. Using 10%, 30% or 50% RNA, naive CD8 libraries were derived from around 20,000 to 1,000,000 sorted cells. Each CDR3 protein gets one entry after TCRdb re-called the PCR reads with MiXCR. The table lists about half a million distinct CDR3 sequences, over 20% of them singletons. Trimming removed 6 bases from V and 7 bases from J, with 15 bases in between. From germline, CDR1 is LNHDA and CDR2 SQIVND (reference sequence). This CDR3 has 13 amino acids. This sample stems from a study of molecular identifiers for immune sequencing clone quantification.

The TCR sequence derives from a human donor in good health. Some libraries in this study had Jurkat cell RNA spiked in. The rearrangement joins TRBV19 to TRBJ1-1; D gene ambiguous. The material sequenced was naive CD8+ T cells from blood, with Jurkat cell RNA spiked in. Subset meaning: FACS-sorted CD8+CD4-CCR7+CD45RA+ naive T cells. The CDR3 sequence is CASRAYTGSEAFF. The CDR3 DNA reads TGTGCCAGTAGGGCTTACACGGGGAGTGAAGCTTTCTTT.